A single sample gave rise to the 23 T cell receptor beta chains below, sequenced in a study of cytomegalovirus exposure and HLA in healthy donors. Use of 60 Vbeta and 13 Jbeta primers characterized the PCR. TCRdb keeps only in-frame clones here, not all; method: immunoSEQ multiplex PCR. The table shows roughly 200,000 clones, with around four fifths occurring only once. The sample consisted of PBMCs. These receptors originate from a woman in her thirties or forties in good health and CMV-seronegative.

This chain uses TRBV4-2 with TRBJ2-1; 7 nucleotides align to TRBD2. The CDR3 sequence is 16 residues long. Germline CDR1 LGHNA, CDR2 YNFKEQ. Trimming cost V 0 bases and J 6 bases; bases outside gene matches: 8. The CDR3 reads CASSQDVASGLNEQFF. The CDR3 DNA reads TGTGCCAGCAGCCAAGATGTGGCTAGCGGACTCAATGAGCAGTTCTTC.

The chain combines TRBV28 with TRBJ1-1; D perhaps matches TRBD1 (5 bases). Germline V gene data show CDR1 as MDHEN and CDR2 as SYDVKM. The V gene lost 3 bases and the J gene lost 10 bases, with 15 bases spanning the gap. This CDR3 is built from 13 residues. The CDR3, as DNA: TGTGCCAGCAGTTTCTGGGGGGGGTTTGGAGCTTTCTTT. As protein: CASSFWGGFGAFF.

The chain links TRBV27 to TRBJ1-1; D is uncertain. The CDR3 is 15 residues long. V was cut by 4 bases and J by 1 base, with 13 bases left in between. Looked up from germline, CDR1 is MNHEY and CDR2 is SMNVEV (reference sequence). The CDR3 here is CASSWAGVPNTEAFF. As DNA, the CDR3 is TGTGCCAGCAGTTGGGCCGGCGTTCCGAACACTGAAGCTTTCTTT.

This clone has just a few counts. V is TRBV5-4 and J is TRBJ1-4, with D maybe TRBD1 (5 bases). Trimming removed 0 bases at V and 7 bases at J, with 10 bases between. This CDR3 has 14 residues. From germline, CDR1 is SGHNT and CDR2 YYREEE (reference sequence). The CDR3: CASSLVGVPEKLFF. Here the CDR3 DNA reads TGTGCCAGCAGCTTGGTAGGGGTTCCTGAAAAACTGTTTTTT.

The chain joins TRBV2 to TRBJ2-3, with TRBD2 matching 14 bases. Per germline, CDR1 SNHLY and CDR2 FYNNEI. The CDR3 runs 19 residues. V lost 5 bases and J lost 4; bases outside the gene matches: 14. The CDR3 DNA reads TGTGCCAGCAGTCCTTCGTTCGGGACTAGCGGGAGTATCGCAGATACGCAGTATTTT. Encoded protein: CASSPSFGTSGSIADTQYF. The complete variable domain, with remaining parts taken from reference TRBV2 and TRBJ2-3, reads EPEVTQTPSHQVTQMGQEVILRCVPISNHLYFYWYRQILGQKVEFLVSFYNNEISEKSEIFDDQFSVERPDGSNFTLKIRSTKLEDSAMYFCASSPSFGTSGSIADTQYFGPGTRLTVL.

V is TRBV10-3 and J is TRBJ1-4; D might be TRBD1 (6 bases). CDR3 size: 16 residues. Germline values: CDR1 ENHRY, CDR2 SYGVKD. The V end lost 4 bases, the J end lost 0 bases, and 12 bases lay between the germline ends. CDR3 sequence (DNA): TGTGCCATCAGTGCCTCCCGACAGGCAACTAATGAAAAACTGTTTTTT. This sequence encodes CAISASRQATNEKLFF.

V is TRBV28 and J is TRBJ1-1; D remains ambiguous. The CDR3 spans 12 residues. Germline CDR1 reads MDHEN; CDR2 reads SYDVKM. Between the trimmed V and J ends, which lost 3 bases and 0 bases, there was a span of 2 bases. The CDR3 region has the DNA TGTGCCAGCAGTTTCGTGAACACTGAAGCTTTCTTT. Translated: CASSFVNTEAFF.

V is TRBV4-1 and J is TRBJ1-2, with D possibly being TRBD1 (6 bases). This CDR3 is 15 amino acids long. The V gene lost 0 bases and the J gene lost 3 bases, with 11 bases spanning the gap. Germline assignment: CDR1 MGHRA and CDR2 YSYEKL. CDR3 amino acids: CASSQESRGDYGYTF. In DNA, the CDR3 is TGCGCCAGCAGCCAAGAGTCCAGGGGAGACTATGGCTACACCTTC.

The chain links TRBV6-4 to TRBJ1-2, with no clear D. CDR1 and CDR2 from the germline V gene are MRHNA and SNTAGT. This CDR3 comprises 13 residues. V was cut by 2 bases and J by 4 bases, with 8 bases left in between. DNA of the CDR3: TGTGCCAGCAGTGACGACGACACCTATGGCTACACCTTC. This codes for CASSDDDTYGYTF.

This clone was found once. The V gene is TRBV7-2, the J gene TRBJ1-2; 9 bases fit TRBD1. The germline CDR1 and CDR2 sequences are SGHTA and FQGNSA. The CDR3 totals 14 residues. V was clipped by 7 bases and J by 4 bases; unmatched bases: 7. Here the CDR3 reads CASTSGTGPYGYTF. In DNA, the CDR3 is TGTGCCAGCACCTCCGGGACAGGGCCCTATGGCTACACCTTC.

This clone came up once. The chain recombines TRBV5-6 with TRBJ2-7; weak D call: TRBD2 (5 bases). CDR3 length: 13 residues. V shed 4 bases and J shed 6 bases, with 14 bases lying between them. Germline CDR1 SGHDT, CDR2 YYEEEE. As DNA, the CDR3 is TGTGCCAGCAGCAAGACTACCCTCGCCGAGCAGTACTTC. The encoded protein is CASSKTTLAEQYF.

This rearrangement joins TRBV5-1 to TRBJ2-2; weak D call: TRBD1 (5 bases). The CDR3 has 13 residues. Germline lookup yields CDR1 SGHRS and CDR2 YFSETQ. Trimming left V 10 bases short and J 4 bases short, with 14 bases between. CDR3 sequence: CAGQDTPTGELFF. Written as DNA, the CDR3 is TGCGCCGGTCAGGACACCCCCACCGGGGAGCTGTTTTTT.

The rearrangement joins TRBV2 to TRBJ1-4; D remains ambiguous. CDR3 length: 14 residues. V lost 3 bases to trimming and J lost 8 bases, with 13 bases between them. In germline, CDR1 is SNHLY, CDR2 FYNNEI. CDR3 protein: CASSDKGLIEKLFF. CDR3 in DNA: TGTGCCAGCAGTGATAAAGGACTTATAGAAAAACTGTTTTTT.

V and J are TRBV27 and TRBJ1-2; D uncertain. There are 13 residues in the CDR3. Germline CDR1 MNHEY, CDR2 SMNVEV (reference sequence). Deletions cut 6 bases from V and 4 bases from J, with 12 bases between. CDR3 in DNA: TGTGCCAGCAGCCGCCTTAGTGGCTATGGCTACACCTTC. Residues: CASSRLSGYGYTF.

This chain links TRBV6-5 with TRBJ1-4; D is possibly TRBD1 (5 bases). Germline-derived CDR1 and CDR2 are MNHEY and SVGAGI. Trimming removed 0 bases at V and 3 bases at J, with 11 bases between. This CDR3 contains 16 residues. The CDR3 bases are TGTGCCAGCAGTTACTCTTGGGGGGTCTCTAATGAAAAACTGTTTTTT. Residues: CASSYSWGVSNEKLFF.

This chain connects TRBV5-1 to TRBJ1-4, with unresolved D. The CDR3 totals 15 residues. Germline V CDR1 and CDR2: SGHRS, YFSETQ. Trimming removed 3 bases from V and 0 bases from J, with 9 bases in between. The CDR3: CASSSRAATNEKLFF. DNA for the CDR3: TGCGCCAGCAGCTCTCGCGCTGCAACTAATGAAAAACTGTTTTTT. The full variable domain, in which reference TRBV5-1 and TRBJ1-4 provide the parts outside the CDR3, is KAGVTQTPRYLIKTRGQQVTLSCSPISGHRSVSWYQQTPGQGLQFLFEYFSETQRNKGNFPGRFSGRQFSNSRSEMNVSTLELGDSALYLCASSSRAATNEKLFFGSGTQLSVL.

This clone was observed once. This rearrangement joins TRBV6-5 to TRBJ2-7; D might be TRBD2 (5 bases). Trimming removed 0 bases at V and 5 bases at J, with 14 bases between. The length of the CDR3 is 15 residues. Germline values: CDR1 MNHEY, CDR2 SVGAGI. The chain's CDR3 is CASSYSNGGGDEQYF. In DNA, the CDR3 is TGTGCCAGCAGTTACTCAAATGGAGGAGGCGACGAGCAGTACTTC.

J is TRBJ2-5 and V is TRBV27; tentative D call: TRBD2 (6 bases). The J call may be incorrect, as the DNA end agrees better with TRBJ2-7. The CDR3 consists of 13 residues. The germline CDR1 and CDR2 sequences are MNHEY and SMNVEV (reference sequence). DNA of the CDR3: TGTGCCAGCAGTAAGGACTACCGGGGCGAGCAGTACTTC. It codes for CASSKDYRGEQYF.

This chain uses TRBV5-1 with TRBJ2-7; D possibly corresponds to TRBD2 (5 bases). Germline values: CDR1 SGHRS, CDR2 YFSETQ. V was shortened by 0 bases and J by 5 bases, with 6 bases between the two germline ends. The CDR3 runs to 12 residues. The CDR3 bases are TGCGCCAGCAGCTTGGACGGGAACGAGCAGTACTTC. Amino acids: CASSLDGNEQYF.

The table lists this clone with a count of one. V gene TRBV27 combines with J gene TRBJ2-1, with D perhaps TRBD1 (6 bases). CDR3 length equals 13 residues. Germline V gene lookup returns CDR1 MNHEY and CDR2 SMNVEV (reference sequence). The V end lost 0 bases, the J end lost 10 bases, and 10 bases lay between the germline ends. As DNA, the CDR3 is TGTGCCAGCAGTTTATCGGGGGCCAGGGAGCAGTTCTTC. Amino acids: CASSLSGAREQFF.

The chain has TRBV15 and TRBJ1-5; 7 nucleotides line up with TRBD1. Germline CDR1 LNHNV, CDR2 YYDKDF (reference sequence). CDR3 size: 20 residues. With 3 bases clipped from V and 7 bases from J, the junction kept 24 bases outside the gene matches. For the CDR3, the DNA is TGTGCCACCAGCAGGCCTCCGGGAATCGAGGGGGCGGGCGAGGTACAGCCCCAGCATTTT. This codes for CATSRPPGIEGAGEVQPQHF.

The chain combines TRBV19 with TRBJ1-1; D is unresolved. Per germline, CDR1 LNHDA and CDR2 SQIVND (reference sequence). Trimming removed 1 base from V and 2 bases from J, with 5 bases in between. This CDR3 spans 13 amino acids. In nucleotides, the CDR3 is TGTGCCAGTAGTATAGCGAGTAACACTGAAGCTTTCTTT. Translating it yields CASSIASNTEAFF.

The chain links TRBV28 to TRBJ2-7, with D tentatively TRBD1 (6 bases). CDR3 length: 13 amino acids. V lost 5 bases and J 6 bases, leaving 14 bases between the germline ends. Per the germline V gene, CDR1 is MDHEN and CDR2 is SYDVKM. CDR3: CASSTDSPSEQYF. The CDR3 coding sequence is TGTGCCAGCAGTACGGACAGTCCCTCCGAGCAGTACTTC.